These 5 T cell receptor beta chains were sequenced from one sample in a study of cytomegalovirus exposure and HLA in healthy donors. This PCR relied on a set of 60 Vbeta primers and 13 Jbeta primers. Some clones are missing from TCRdb's copy, which holds only in-frame ones; the method was immunoSEQ multiplex PCR. The data contain about 110,000 clones, about 70% of them singletons. Specimen: PBMCs. Receptor source: a woman between 45 and 65 years old in good health and CMV-seropositive.

This clone appeared once. The V call is TRBV18, the J call TRBJ2-7; TRBD2 matches at 10 bases. Germline-derived CDR1 and CDR2 are KGHSH and LQKENI. The CDR3 sequence is 15 residues long. Germline trimming cut 3 bases from V and 2 bases from J; bases unmatched to any gene: 4. CDR3 sequence: CASSPSAGGTYEQYF. In DNA, the CDR3 is TGTGCCAGCTCACCCTCAGCGGGGGGGACCTACGAGCAGTACTTC.

V and J are TRBV7-2 and TRBJ2-3; D is perhaps TRBD1 (6 bases). Between the trimmed V and J ends, which lost 1 base and 2 bases, there was a span of 13 bases. The CDR3 spans 16 residues. Per germline, CDR1 SGHTA and CDR2 FQGNSA. The CDR3 nucleotides are TGTGCCAGCAGCTTAGGCTCAACAGGGTACACAGATACGCAGTATTTT. Encoded protein: CASSLGSTGYTDTQYF.

The CDR3: CASSLAPRSPLHF. In DNA form, the CDR3 reads TGTGCCAGCAGCTTAGCCCCTCGTTCACCCCTCCACTTT. The chain links TRBV7-2 to TRBJ1-6, with no clear D. CDR1 and CDR2 (germline): SGHTA, FQGNSA. The CDR3 totals 13 residues. The V gene lost 0 bases and the J gene lost 9 bases, with 6 bases spanning the gap.

This clone was seen a few times. The chain recombines TRBV9 with TRBJ2-1; maybe TRBD2 (6 bases). The CDR3 length is 14 residues. V lost 0 bases, J lost 7 bases, and 11 bases lay in between. Germline V CDR1 and CDR2: SGDLS, YYNGEE. The CDR3 DNA reads TGTGCCAGCAGCGTAGGTAAGGCGGGGAATGAGCAGTTCTTC. This codes for CASSVGKAGNEQFF.

The chain joins TRBV10-2 to TRBJ2-1; 9 bases fit TRBD2. Germline CDR1 and CDR2: WSHSY and SAAADI. The V gene end was trimmed by 5 bases and the J gene end by 1 base; junction bases not matched to a gene: 3. The CDR3 runs 15 residues. The CDR3 sequence: CASSLAGVSYNEQFF. CDR3 coding DNA: TGCGCCAGCAGTTTAGCGGGGGTTTCCTACAATGAGCAGTTCTTC.